A single sample gave rise to the 10 T cell receptor beta chains below, sequenced in a study of CD8+ T cells in alopecia areata. cDNA reverse transcribed from extracted RNA served as the sequencing template. Only in-frame clones appear in the TCRdb table, and some are missing; sequencing was by immunoSEQ multiplex PCR. The repertoire holds 110,000 to 150,000 clones, with 58% as singletons. Specimen: CD4+ T cells sorted from blood, collected at week 0. The receptor set was obtained from a human donor with alopecia areata.

This chain joins TRBV9 and TRBJ2-2, with TRBD1 as a possible D gene (5 bases). Germline V lookup: CDR1 SGDLS, CDR2 YYNGEE. V was pared by 3 bases and J by 5 bases, with 8 bases between. This CDR3 is 13 amino acids long. CDR3: CASSAQGTGELFF. CDR3 nucleotides: TGTGCCAGCAGCGCCCAGGGAACCGGGGAGCTGTTTTTT.

The chain joins TRBV18 to TRBJ1-6, with a weak D call TRBD1 (6 bases). The CDR3 contains 13 residues. V gave up 4 bases and J gave up 10 bases, with 11 bases separating them. Germline V CDR1 and CDR2: KGHSH, LQKENI. The CDR3, as DNA: TGTGCCAGCTCACGAGACAGGCCCTCACCCCTCCACTTT. Translation gives CASSRDRPSPLHF.

This CDR3 is CSVQGQNHLAYEQYF. CDR3 DNA: TGCAGCGTCCAGGGGCAGAACCACCTCGCCTACGAGCAGTACTTC. The chain is built from TRBV29-1 and TRBJ2-7, with D perhaps matching TRBD1 (6 bases). Between the trimmed V and J ends, which lost 6 bases and 2 bases, there was a span of 20 bases. Germline V gives CDR1 SQVTM, CDR2 ANQGSEA. CDR3 length: 15 amino acids.

V and J are TRBV15 and TRBJ2-7, with a tentative D call TRBD2 (5 bases). The length of the CDR3 is 14 residues. CDR1 is LNHNV, CDR2 YYDKDF, per germline (reference sequence). V was clipped by 0 bases and J by 2 bases, with 8 bases between them. Here the CDR3 reads CATSRDRGAYEQYF. DNA of the CDR3: TGTGCCACCAGCAGAGATCGGGGTGCCTACGAGCAGTACTTC.

The CDR3 nucleotides are TGTGCCTGGAGTGACGGCGGGAGGGTTCAGTACTTC. Translated, it gives CAWSDGGRVQYF. The V and J genes are TRBV30 and TRBJ2-4; 9 bases align to TRBD2. Germline trimming cut 1 base from V and 11 bases from J; bases unmatched to any gene: 3. Germline V CDR1 and CDR2: GTSNPN, SVGIG (reference sequence). This CDR3 is 12 amino acids long.

This clone was detected only once. The chain joins TRBV25-1 to TRBJ2-6; TRBD1 aligns across 10 bases. CDR1 and CDR2 (germline): MGHDK, SYGVNS. This CDR3 spans 14 amino acids. J lost 3 bases, V lost 9 bases, and 2 bases had no gene match. CDR3 in DNA: TGTGCCAGTGGGACAGGGGTTGGGGCCAACGTCCTGACTTTC. This encodes CASGTGVGANVLTF.

The V gene is TRBV18, the J gene TRBJ1-1; no firm D call. V shed 3 bases and J shed 1 base, with 6 bases lying between them. Germline values: CDR1 KGHSH, CDR2 LQKENI. The CDR3 is 13 residues long. For the CDR3, the DNA is TGTGCCAGCTCACCTCTCGAGAACACTGAAGCTTTCTTT. Protein product: CASSPLENTEAFF.

This clone came up a few times. The chain uses TRBV18 and TRBJ2-7, with unresolved D. The germline V gene encodes CDR1 KGHSH and CDR2 LQKENI. The V gene lost 6 bases and the J gene lost 4 bases, with 10 bases spanning the gap. This CDR3 is 12 amino acids long. Here the CDR3 reads CASSRSDYEQYF. CDR3 coding DNA: TGTGCCAGCTCCAGGTCCGATTACGAGCAGTACTTC.

There are a few counts of this clone. The genes are TRBV29-1 and TRBJ1-2, with 7 bases lining up with TRBD1. The V gene's germline CDR1 is SQVTM and CDR2 ANQGSEA. CDR3 length: 10 amino acids. Trimming at V came to 0 bases and at J to 13 bases, leaving 2 bases not matched to a gene. The CDR3 DNA is TGCAGCGTTGAAGATGGGACAGTCACCTTC. Its translation: CSVEDGTVTF.

This clone was recorded a few times. CDR3 nucleotide sequence: TGTGCCAGCAGCCGACGGGACAATCAGCCCCAGCATTTT. Amino acid sequence: CASSRRDNQPQHF. The rearrangement uses TRBV7-9 and TRBJ1-5, with no clear D. This CDR3 has 13 residues. CDR1 is SEHNR and CDR2 is FQNEAQ in the germline V gene (reference sequence). Trimming removed 5 bases from V and 3 bases from J, with 8 bases in between.